This TCR beta chain was obtained from a study of cytomegalovirus exposure and HLA in healthy donors. Trimming stripped 0 bases from V and 2 bases from J, with 9 bases between. Germline values: CDR1 SGHRS, CDR2 YFSETQ. The CDR3 sequence is 15 residues long. Study-wide points: Later on, a genetic analysis was performed. It linked a missense variant in DCLRE1C with V- and J-gene trimming of TCR beta. As a later analysis revealed, the rate of TCR association differed by HLA locus, with DRB1 most and HLA-C fewest.

Use of 60 Vbeta and 13 Jbeta primers characterized the PCR. Per the authors' pipeline: Roughly 10 million shared chains were among around 80 million unique TCR beta chains counted in a later analysis. Sequencing used immunoSEQ multiplex PCR; TCRdb keeps in-frame clones, though not all of them. V, J and clone size are those of that table, while D and trimming were read from the DNA. Of 150,000 or so clones listed, over 75% are singletons. In its sample, this clone was seen a few times. Its target is unknown. The sample has other DNA sequences that encode this CDR3 too. The sequence was collected from a man aged 50 to 60 in good health and CMV-seronegative. Input material: PBMCs. This chain links TRBV5-1 with TRBJ1-5; tentatively, D is TRBD1 (5 bases). Written as DNA, the CDR3 is TGCGCCAGCAGCTTGGGGGGCTCCGGCAATCAGCCCCAGCATTTT. Protein: CASSLGGSGNQPQHF.